The 20 T cell receptor beta chains listed next were all sequenced from one sample in a study of regulatory T cells in long-lasting Graves disease. Library construction for TCR beta used iRepertoire HTBI primers and Arm-PCR of CDR3 regions. In TCRdb, the multiplex PCR reads were re-called with MiXCR into one record per CDR3 protein. The data hold about 660,000 distinct CDR3 sequences, with around 32% observed a single time. This sample's time point: persistent/refractory GD, antithyroid drugs over 5 years with positive TRAb. Construction of the TCR library relied on RNA isolated from PBMCs. This specimen was peripheral blood mononuclear cells (PBMCs), taken when the disease was refractory, from a patient treated with antithyroid drugs. Receptors originate from a female donor with Graves disease.

V is TRBV20-1 and J is TRBJ2-7; tentatively, D is TRBD1 or TRBD2 (6 bases each). The CDR3 has 14 residues. Germline-derived CDR1 and CDR2 are DFQATT and SNEGSKA (reference sequence). The V and J ends lost 6 bases and 2 bases respectively, with 17 bases between them. For the CDR3, the DNA is TGCAGTGCCGTCTATGGGGGGCTCCCCTACGAGCAGTACTTC. Amino acid sequence: CSAVYGGLPYEQYF.

Worth noting for this clonotype: A clone one base away is much larger, so this may be a read error. The V gene is TRBV11-2, the J gene TRBJ2-7; D tentatively reads TRBD1 or TRBD2 (5 bases each). CDR3 length: 15 residues. Germline CDR1 SGHAT, CDR2 FQNNGV. The V end was cut by 5 bases, the J end by 2 bases, with 16 bases between. For the CDR3, the DNA is TGTGCCAGCAGCCCCCGGGACGGGGTAACCTACGAGCAGTACTTC. Protein sequence: CASSPRDGVTYEQYF.

This clonotype turned up a few times. This rearrangement joins TRBV7-2 to TRBJ1-6; 9 nucleotides line up with TRBD1. The germline CDR1 and CDR2 sequences are SGHTA and FQGNSA. The CDR3 contains 15 residues. Trimming removed 5 bases from V and 8 bases from J; junction bases left unmatched: 7. CDR3 nucleotides: TGTGCCAGCAGCCGCACGTGGGACAGGGATTCACCCCTCCACTTT. Translating it yields CASSRTWDRDSPLHF. Variable domain in full (rest from reference TRBV7-2 and TRBJ1-6): GAGVSQSPSNKVTEKGKDVELRCDPISGHTALYWYRQSLGQGLEFLIYFQGNSAPDKSGLPSDRFSAERTGGSVSTLTIQRTQQEDSAVYLCASSRTWDRDSPLHFGNGTRLTVT.

This clonotype was counted many times. The chain combines TRBV5-1 with TRBJ2-7, with D possibly being TRBD1 (6 bases). The CDR3 consists of 15 residues. The V and J ends lost 5 bases and 0 bases respectively, with 15 bases between them. Germline CDR1 and CDR2: SGHRS and YFSETQ. DNA for the CDR3: TGCGCCAGCAGAACGGACAGCAAGTCCTCCTACGAGCAGTACTTC. It specifies CASRTDSKSSYEQYF.

The chain joins TRBV20-1 to TRBJ1-4; D gene ambiguous. Per germline, CDR1 DFQATT and CDR2 SNEGSKA (reference sequence). CDR3 length: 14 amino acids. The V end was cut by 0 bases, the J end by 8 bases, with 13 bases between. CDR3 coding DNA: TGCAGTGCTAGAGATGTAAAAGGGAGCGAAAAACTGTTTTTT. Translation: CSARDVKGSEKLFF.

The gene calls are TRBV12-3 or TRBV12-4 and TRBJ2-3, with TRBD2 matching over 8 bases. CDR3 size: 14 residues. The ends lost 11 bases at V and 6 bases at J; junction bases unmatched: 13. The CDR3 coding sequence is TGTGCCGGGATGGGCGGGAGGAGTCCCGATACGCAGTATTTT. This gives the protein CAGMGGRSPDTQYF.

This clonotype turned up a few times. The chain combines TRBV7-3 with TRBJ1-2; 7 nucleotides align to TRBD1. V shed 2 bases and J 7 bases; nucleotides not matched to a gene: 10. CDR1 is SGHTA, CDR2 FQGTGA, per germline. The CDR3 spans 15 residues. CDR3 in amino acids: CASSLAGSPGGGYTF. CDR3 in DNA: TGTGCCAGCAGCTTAGCGGGGTCCCCAGGGGGTGGCTACACCTTC. Supplemented by reference TRBV7-3 and TRBJ1-2, the full variable domain reads GAGVSQTPSNKVTEKGKYVELRCDPISGHTALYWYRQSLGQGPEFLIYFQGTGAADDSGLPNDRFFAVRPEGSVSTLKIQRTERGDSAVYLCASSLAGSPGGGYTFGSGTRLTVV.

The sample holds a few counts of this clonotype. V usage is TRBV6-1 and J usage is TRBJ1-2, with TRBD1 as a possible D gene (5 bases). Deletions cut 11 bases from V and 8 bases from J, with 18 bases between. Germline V CDR1 and CDR2: MNHNS, SASEGT. This CDR3 is built from 12 residues. The CDR3 is CAVHGTLGGYTF. The CDR3 DNA reads TGTGCCGTTCACGGGACCTTAGGGGGCTACACCTTC.

The chain couples TRBV27 to TRBJ2-1; D not certain. Germline V gives CDR1 MNHEY, CDR2 SMNVEV (reference sequence). Between the trimmed V and J ends, which lost 1 base and 0 bases, there was a span of 13 bases. The CDR3 has 17 residues. The CDR3, as DNA: TGTGCCAGCAGTTTATATCTGGGCACAAGCTCCTACAATGAGCAGTTCTTC. This encodes CASSLYLGTSSYNEQFF.

This chain connects TRBV20-1 to TRBJ2-2; TRBD2 matches at 8 bases. Germline lookup yields CDR1 DFQATT and CDR2 SNEGSKA (reference sequence). The CDR3 has 18 residues. Trimming at V came to 0 bases and at J to 7 bases, leaving 16 bases not matched to a gene. This CDR3 reads CSARDPVSSGPRGGELFF. CDR3 nucleotide sequence: TGCAGTGCTAGAGATCCCGTCTCTAGCGGGCCGAGGGGCGGGGAGCTGTTTTTT.

The CDR3 loop is CASSFGVAEAFF. The CDR3 DNA reads as TGCGCCAGCAGCTTTGGGGTCGCTGAAGCTTTCTTT. V gene TRBV5-1 combines with J gene TRBJ1-1; D ambiguous. Germline V gene lookup returns CDR1 SGHRS and CDR2 YFSETQ. This CDR3 contains 12 residues. The V gene lost 2 bases and the J gene lost 6 bases, with 8 bases spanning the gap.

This chain uses TRBV4-1 with TRBJ1-5; tentative D call: TRBD1 (5 bases). Deletions cut 1 base from V and 0 bases from J, with 10 bases between. The germline CDR1 and CDR2 sequences are MGHRA and YSYEKL. The CDR3 has 16 residues. CDR3 sequence reads: CASSQVGTVSNQPQHF. CDR3 nucleotide sequence: TGCGCCAGCAGCCAAGTGGGGACGGTTAGCAATCAGCCCCAGCATTTT.

About this clonotype itself: The junction does not match germline at one end; this may be a read error. The V gene is TRBV6-2 or TRBV6-3, the J gene TRBJ2-4; D unclear. The CDR3 contains 16 residues. From germline, CDR1 is MNHEY and CDR2 SVGEGT. CDR3 nucleotide sequence: TGTGCCAACAGTGTCGGCAGTTTCCTAGCCAAAAACATTCAGTACTTC. Its protein is CANSVGSFLAKNIQYF.

The chain is built from TRBV7-9 and TRBJ2-7; 16 bases fit TRBD2. J gave up 5 bases and V 8 bases, and 21 bases lay outside the gene matches. Germline CDR1 SEHNR, CDR2 FQNEAQ (reference sequence). The length of the CDR3 is 20 residues. CDR3 in DNA: TGTGCCAGCGGCACCCAACGGGGGACTAGCGGGAGGGCCTCGGGCAACGAGCAGTACTTC. It translates to CASGTQRGTSGRASGNEQYF.

For this clonotype: A junction boundary mismatches the germline segment, possibly from a read error. This rearrangement joins TRBV10-2 to TRBJ1-5; no firm D call. The CDR3 contains 15 residues. Per the germline V gene, CDR1 is WSHSY and CDR2 is SAAADI. CDR3 amino acids: CASRPGPNSNQPQHF. The CDR3 DNA sequence: TGTGCCAGCAGACCCGGGCCAAATAGCAATCAGCCCCAGCATTTT.

This clonotype was observed a handful of times. V gene TRBV27 combines with J gene TRBJ2-7; D may be TRBD1 or TRBD2 (5 bases each). The germline CDR1 and CDR2 sequences are MNHEY and SMNVEV (reference sequence). This CDR3 comprises 12 residues. V shed 8 bases and J shed 5 bases, with 13 bases lying between them. In nucleotides, the CDR3 is TGTGCCAGCCGGGCCGGGGCGGACGAGCAGTACTTC. As protein: CASRAGADEQYF.

The rearrangement links TRBV30 to TRBJ2-7; 9 nucleotides line up with TRBD2. Germline CDR1 GTSNPN, CDR2 SVGIG (reference sequence). The CDR3 length is 15 residues. The V gene end was trimmed by 0 bases and the J gene end by 5 bases; junction bases not matched to a gene: 8. The CDR3 sequence is CAWSVLAGGRHEQYF. CDR3 nucleotide sequence: TGTGCCTGGAGTGTATTGGCGGGAGGGCGCCACGAGCAGTACTTC.

This chain connects TRBV2 to TRBJ2-3, with 10 bases lining up with TRBD2. CDR3 length: 16 residues. With V trimmed by 0 bases and J by 2 bases, 2 bases remained unmatched. CDR1 is SNHLY, CDR2 FYNNEI, per germline. The CDR3 DNA follows: TGTGCCAGCAGTGAAGCGGGGACTAGCGACACAGATACGCAGTATTTT. Amino acid sequence: CASSEAGTSDTDTQYF.

This clonotype has at least ten counts. J is TRBJ2-7 and V is TRBV11-2; 9 nucleotides match TRBD2. This CDR3 contains 14 residues. The germline CDR1 and CDR2 sequences are SGHAT and FQNNGV. V dropped 6 bases and J dropped 2; count of bases not matched to a gene: 5. The CDR3 loop reads CASSLAGPTYEQYF. CDR3 nucleotide sequence: TGTGCCAGCAGTCTAGCGGGACCAACCTACGAGCAGTACTTC. The full variable domain, rest sourced from reference TRBV11-2 and TRBJ2-7, is EAGVAQSPRYKIIEKRQSVAFWCNPISGHATLYWYQQILGQGPKLLIQFQNNGVVDDSQLPKDRFSAERLKGVDSTLKIQPAKLEDSAVYLCASSLAGPTYEQYFGPGTRLTVT.

This clonotype has only a few counts. The chain combines TRBV6-1 with TRBJ2-2; D remains unclear. CDR1 MNHNS and CDR2 SASEGT come from the germline V gene. The CDR3 is made up of 15 amino acids. Trimming removed 3 bases from V and 3 bases from J, with 11 bases in between. CDR3 region: CASSEAAVDTGELFF. DNA for the CDR3: TGTGCCAGCAGTGAGGCGGCAGTCGACACCGGGGAGCTGTTTTTT.